The rows below give T cell receptor beta chains drawn from one sample of a study of beta chain features in type 1 diabetes. Only in-frame clones appear in the TCRdb table, and some are missing; sequencing was by immunoSEQ multiplex PCR. The sample lists about 140,000 clones, about a tenth occurring once. The sample taken for sequencing was central memory CD4+ T cells from blood. These receptors all stem from a woman between 35 and 50 years old in good health. CDR3s include the opening cysteine and the closing phenylalanine or tryptophan. The D gene is left open where the match is weak. Size values are once, few and many counts, or a class for expanded clones, and some rows have none.

V	J	size	D	CDR3	DNA
TRBV4-1	TRBJ1-5	NA	TRBD1	CASSQDQTGSQPQHF	TGCGCCAGCAGCCAAGACCAGACAGGGTCTCAGCCCCAGCATTTT
TRBV19	TRBJ2-1	NA	NA	CASSIQISSYNEQFF	TGTGCCAGTAGTATCCAAATCAGCTCCTACAATGAGCAGTTCTTC
TRBV7-2	TRBJ2-7	many	TRBD2	CASSAQLAGRGEQYF	TGTGCCAGCAGCGCACAACTAGCGGGGCGAGGGGAGCAGTACTTC
TRBV7-2	TRBJ1-2	few	NA	CASSTSRGRGYGYTF	TGTGCCAGCAGCACCAGCCGGGGCAGGGGCTATGGCTACACCTTC
TRBV2	TRBJ2-1	NA	NA	CASNQEGGGDEQFF	TGTGCCAGCAACCAGGAGGGGGGAGGGGATGAGCAGTTCTTC
TRBV5-4	TRBJ1-1	NA	TRBD1	CASSLGQAGGNTEAFF	TGTGCCAGCAGCCTAGGACAGGCGGGCGGTAACACTGAAGCTTTCTTT
TRBV2	TRBJ2-5	NA	TRBD1	CASRGRDRGETQYF	TGTGCCAGCAGGGGCCGGGACAGAGGAGAGACCCAGTACTTC
TRBV7-2	TRBJ1-2	NA	TRBD1	CASSSDRANYGYTF	TGTGCCAGCAGCTCGGACAGGGCTAACTATGGCTACACCTTC
TRBV6-5	TRBJ1-2	NA	TRBD1	CASRGQGAQNYGYTF	TGTGCCAGCAGAGGACAGGGGGCTCAAAACTATGGCTACACCTTC
TRBV5-1	TRBJ2-5	few	NA	CASSLALGQIQETQYF	TGCGCCAGCAGCTTGGCCCTCGGACAGATCCAAGAGACCCAGTACTTC
TRBV19	TRBJ2-3	NA	NA	CASKDRGSFTDTQYF	TGTGCCAGTAAGGACCGGGGATCGTTCACAGATACGCAGTATTTT
TRBV5-4	TRBJ2-3	NA	NA	CASSRYPAGTSGEYF	TGTGCCAGCAGCCGATACCCGGCCGGGACATCAGGAGAGTATTTT
TRBV2	TRBJ1-1	few	NA	CASSELLLRGDKMNTEAFF	TGTGCCAGCAGTGAGCTATTGCTAAGGGGTGATAAAATGAACACTGAAGCTTTCTTT
TRBV2	TRBJ1-2	many	TRBD1	CASSEAIGQGRSYGYTF	TGTGCCAGCAGTGAAGCCATAGGACAGGGACGGAGCTATGGCTACACCTTC
TRBV11-1	TRBJ2-5	few	TRBD1	CASPEGAFGETQYF	TGTGCCAGCCCCGAGGGGGCCTTCGGAGAGACCCAGTACTTC
TRBV19	TRBJ2-6	few	TRBD1	CASSIGGQGFSGANVLTF	TGTGCCAGTAGTATCGGGGGACAGGGGTTCTCTGGGGCCAACGTCCTGACTTTC
TRBV7-6	TRBJ2-3	few	NA	CASSFPSGGVTDTQYF	TGTGCCAGCAGCTTTCCTTCCGGCGGGGTCACAGATACGCAGTATTTT
TRBV7-8	TRBJ2-6	few	TRBD1	CALGQGWAGANVLTF	TGTGCCTTGGGACAGGGTTGGGCTGGGGCCAACGTCCTGACTTTC
TRBV19	TRBJ1-5	NA	NA	CANTEGYSNQPQHF	TGTGCCAACACAGAAGGATATAGCAATCAGCCCCAGCATTTT
TRBV6-5	TRBJ1-2	NA	TRBD1	CASSKTGQANYGYTF	TGTGCCAGCAGCAAAACCGGACAGGCGAACTATGGCTACACCTTC
TRBV23-1	TRBJ1-4	few	TRBD1	CASSAAGQRAEKLFF	TGCGCCAGCAGTGCTGCGGGACAGAGGGCGGAAAAACTGTTTTTT
TRBV7-2	TRBJ1-5	NA	NA	CASSLRDGQPQHF	TGTGCCAGCAGCCTCCGGGATGGCCAGCCCCAGCATTTT
TRBV7-2	TRBJ2-5	NA	NA	CASSRSLSETQYF	TGTGCCAGCAGCCGTAGTCTGTCGGAGACCCAGTACTTC
TRBV7-9	TRBJ2-3	few	TRBD1	CASSLRTGGTDTQYF	TGTGCCAGCAGCTTGAGGACAGGGGGTACAGATACGCAGTATTTT
TRBV7-6	TRBJ2-2	NA	NA	CASSQRQASNTGELFF	TGTGCCAGCAGCCAACGACAGGCGTCAAACACCGGGGAGCTGTTTTTT
TRBV2	TRBJ2-5	NA	TRBD1	CASSRGQQETQYF	TGTGCCAGCAGTCGGGGACAGCAAGAGACCCAGTACTTC
TRBV6-5	TRBJ1-2	few	TRBD1	CASSYGTGSYGYTF	TGTGCCAGCAGTTACGGGACAGGGTCCTATGGCTACACCTTC
TRBV5-4	TRBJ2-5	NA	TRBD2	CASSLGGLAGGLETQYF	TGTGCCAGCAGCTTGGGGGGACTAGCGGGGGGGCTTGAGACCCAGTACTTC
TRBV10-2	TRBJ1-2	NA	NA	CASSTQGFDYTF	TGCGCCAGCAGTACCCAGGGCTTTGATTACACCTTC
TRBV9	TRBJ1-5	NA	NA	CASSVSLDSNQPQHF	TGTGCCAGCAGCGTATCATTAGATAGCAATCAGCCCCAGCATTTT
TRBV7-7	TRBJ1-5	NA	NA	CASSLELNQPQHF	TGTGCTAGCAGCTTAGAGCTAAATCAGCCCCAGCATTTT
TRBV2	TRBJ2-3	NA	TRBD2	CASSEWAAGFGDTQYF	TGTGCCAGCAGTGAATGGGCAGCGGGGTTTGGGGATACGCAGTATTTT
TRBV5-5	TRBJ2-5	NA	TRBD2	CASSLRGGLETQYF	TGTGCCAGCAGCTTGCGGGGGGGCCTAGAGACCCAGTACTTC
TRBV7-2	TRBJ2-5	few	NA	CASSTQGGSETQYF	TGTGCCAGCAGCACCCAGGGGGGCTCGGAGACCCAGTACTTC
TRBV4-2	TRBJ2-5	NA	NA	CASSGHREETQYF	TGTGCCAGCAGCGGACACAGGGAGGAGACCCAGTACTTC
TRBV18	TRBJ2-3	few	TRBD1	CASSRDRGDTDTQYF	TGTGCCAGCTCTCGGGACAGGGGCGACACAGATACGCAGTATTTT
TRBV27	TRBJ1-4	few	TRBD1	CASSTTQGADTEKLFF	TGTGCCAGCAGTACGACTCAGGGGGCGGACACTGAAAAACTGTTTTTT
TRBV10-3	TRBJ2-2	few	NA	CAISTGTGELFF	TGTGCCATCAGTACAGGGACCGGGGAGCTGTTTTTT
TRBV2	TRBJ1-1	many	TRBD1	CASSERDRGRTEAFF	TGTGCCAGCAGTGAACGGGACAGGGGTAGAACTGAAGCTTTCTTT
TRBV2	TRBJ1-5	few	TRBD1	CASRGDRGQGQPQHF	TGTGCCAGCAGAGGGGACAGGGGGCAAGGTCAGCCCCAGCATTTT
TRBV11-2	TRBJ2-1	NA	TRBD1	CASSPRGQGNEQFF	TGTGCCAGCAGCCCCAGGGGGCAGGGGAATGAGCAGTTCTTC
TRBV23-1	TRBJ2-5	NA	TRBD1	CASSLRDRKTQYF	TGCGCCAGCAGTCTCCGGGACAGAAAGACCCAGTACTTC
TRBV5-1	TRBJ1-4	NA	TRBD1	CASSPGTGGEYEKLFF	TGCGCCAGCAGCCCCGGGACAGGGGGCGAATACGAAAAACTGTTTTTT
TRBV7-9	TRBJ1-6	few	TRBD1	CASSDTGGGSPLHF	TGTGCCAGCAGCGACACAGGGGGGGGTTCACCCCTCCACTTT
TRBV2	TRBJ1-5	NA	NA	CASSSEGRDNQPQHF	TGTGCCAGCAGCTCCGAGGGTAGGGACAATCAGCCCCAGCATTTT
TRBV7-2	TRBJ2-1	many	NA	CASRVPTAYNEQFF	TGTGCCAGCAGAGTCCCGACAGCGTACAATGAGCAGTTCTTC
TRBV7-2	TRBJ1-4	few	NA	CASSLGAPRDEKLFF	TGTGCCAGCAGCTTAGGCGCTCCTCGGGATGAAAAACTGTTTTTT
TRBV6-1	TRBJ2-4	few	NA	CASSEASIPRGALQNIQYF	TGTGCCAGCAGTGAAGCGTCAATTCCCCGGGGGGCGCTACAAAACATTCAGTACTTC
TRBV28	TRBJ2-3	few	NA	CAWGPSSTDTQYF	TGTGCTTGGGGCCCATCGAGCACAGATACGCAGTATTTT
TRBV6-5	TRBJ1-2	NA	NA	CASSPSDQGIHGYTF	TGTGCCAGCAGCCCCTCGGACCAGGGCATCCATGGCTACACCTTC
TRBV7-2	TRBJ2-2	NA	NA	CASSPRAGELFF	TGTGCCAGCAGCCCCCGCGCCGGGGAGCTGTTTTTT
TRBV29-1	TRBJ1-6	few	TRBD1	CSVSEGATSPLHF	TGCAGCGTTTCGGAGGGGGCGACTTCACCCCTCCACTTT
TRBV6-6	TRBJ1-4	few	NA	CASSYGTRLNEKLFF	TGTGCCAGCAGTTATGGGACACGGCTTAATGAAAAACTGTTTTTT
TRBV5-1	TRBJ1-6	few	NA	CASSFEQPNSPLHF	TGCGCCAGCAGCTTCGAACAGCCTAATTCACCCCTCCACTTT
TRBV14	TRBJ2-7	many	NA	CASSHAGTYEQYF	TGTGCCAGCAGCCATGCAGGAACCTACGAGCAGTACTTC
TRBV7-2	TRBJ2-1	NA	TRBD2	CASSQGTSGGHNEQFF	TGTGCCAGCAGCCAAGGGACTAGCGGGGGGCACAATGAGCAGTTCTTC
TRBV7-9	TRBJ1-2	few	NA	CASSSNYGYTF	TGTGCCAGCAGCTCAAACTATGGCTACACCTTC
TRBV19	TRBJ1-2	NA	TRBD1	CASSIGLGTAHRSYTF	TGTGCCAGTAGTATTGGATTAGGGACAGCCCACCGTTCCTACACCTTC
TRBV7-2	TRBJ1-5	few	NA	CASSRVNSNQPQHF	TGTGCCAGCAGCCGAGTAAATAGCAATCAGCCCCAGCATTTT